These 4 T cell receptor beta chains were sequenced from one sample in a study of early stage breast cancer tumors. The repertoire was sequenced with immunoSEQ multiplex PCR; TCRdb's copy has only in-frame clones and lacks some. This sample has about 72,000 clones, with approximately 80% found just once. The sequencing sample was made of blood. These receptors originate from a person aged 55 to 75 with breast cancer.

This chain uses TRBV5-1 with TRBJ1-1; TRBD1 matches 11 bases. J lost 3 bases, V lost 4 bases, and 8 bases had no gene match. The germline CDR1 and CDR2 sequences are SGHRS and YFSETQ. This CDR3 region has 16 residues. CDR3 amino acids: CASSDRTGGGYTEAFF. The CDR3 DNA follows: TGCGCCAGCAGCGACAGGACAGGGGGCGGGTACACTGAAGCTTTCTTT.

The chain joins TRBV4-1 to TRBJ1-4; tentatively, D is TRBD1 (5 bases). Germline loops: CDR1 MGHRA, CDR2 YSYEKL. Trimming shortened V by 0 bases and J by 6 bases, and 20 bases separated the two germline ends. CDR3 length: 18 residues. The CDR3 bases are TGCGCCAGCAGCCAAGATCAGAAAGGGGAGGCCCTTGATGAAAAACTGTTTTTT. Protein: CASSQDQKGEALDEKLFF.

This sequence joins TRBV14 and TRBJ1-4; weak D call: TRBD1 (6 bases). Trimming took 4 bases from V and 5 from J, leaving 17 bases between them. The CDR3 is made up of 16 amino acids. Germline assignment: CDR1 SGHDN and CDR2 FVKESK. The CDR3 protein is CASSPRAGALNEKLFF. The CDR3 DNA reads TGTGCCAGCAGCCCTAGGGCGGGGGCCCTAAATGAAAAACTGTTTTTT.

The rearrangement joins TRBV7-9 to TRBJ2-5, with 10 bases identical to TRBD1. The CDR3 spans 15 residues. Germline lookup yields CDR1 SEHNR and CDR2 FQNEAQ (reference sequence). J lost 3 bases, V lost 10 bases, and 11 bases had no gene match. The CDR3, as DNA: TGTGCCATCCGAGGGACAGGGGAAAAGGAAGAGACCCAGTACTTC. This sequence encodes CAIRGTGEKEETQYF.